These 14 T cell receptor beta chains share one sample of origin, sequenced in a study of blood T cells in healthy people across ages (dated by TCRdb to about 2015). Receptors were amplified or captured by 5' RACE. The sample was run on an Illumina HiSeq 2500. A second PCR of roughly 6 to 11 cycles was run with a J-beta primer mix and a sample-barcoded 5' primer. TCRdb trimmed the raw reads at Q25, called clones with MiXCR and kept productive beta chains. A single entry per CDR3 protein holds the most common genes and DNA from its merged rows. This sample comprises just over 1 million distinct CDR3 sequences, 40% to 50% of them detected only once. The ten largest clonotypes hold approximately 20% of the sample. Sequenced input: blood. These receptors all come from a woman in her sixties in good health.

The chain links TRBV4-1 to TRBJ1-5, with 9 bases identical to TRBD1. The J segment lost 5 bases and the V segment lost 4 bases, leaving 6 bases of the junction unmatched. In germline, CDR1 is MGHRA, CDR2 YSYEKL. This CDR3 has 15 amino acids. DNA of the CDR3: TGCGCCAGCAGCCCTAGACAGGGGGGGGATCAGCCCCAGCATTTT. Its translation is CASSPRQGGDQPQHF.

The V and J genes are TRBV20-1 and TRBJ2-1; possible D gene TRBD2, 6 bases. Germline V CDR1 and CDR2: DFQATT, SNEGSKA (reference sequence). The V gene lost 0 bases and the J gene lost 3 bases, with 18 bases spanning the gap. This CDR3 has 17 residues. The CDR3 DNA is TGCAGTGCTAGAGATATACGGGAGAGTCAGAGCTACAATGAGCAGTTCTTC. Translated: CSARDIRESQSYNEQFF.

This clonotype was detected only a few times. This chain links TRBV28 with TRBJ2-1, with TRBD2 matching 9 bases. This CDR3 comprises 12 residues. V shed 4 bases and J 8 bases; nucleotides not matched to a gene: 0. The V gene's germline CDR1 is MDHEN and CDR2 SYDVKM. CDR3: CASSWTSDEQFF. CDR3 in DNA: TGTGCCAGCAGTTGGACTAGCGATGAGCAGTTCTTC.

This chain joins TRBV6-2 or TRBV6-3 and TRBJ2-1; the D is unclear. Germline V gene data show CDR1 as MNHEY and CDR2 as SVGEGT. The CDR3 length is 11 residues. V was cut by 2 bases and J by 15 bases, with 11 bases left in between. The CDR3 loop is CASSYGEDGFF. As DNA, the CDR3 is TGTGCCAGCAGTTACGGAGAAGATGGGTTCTTC.

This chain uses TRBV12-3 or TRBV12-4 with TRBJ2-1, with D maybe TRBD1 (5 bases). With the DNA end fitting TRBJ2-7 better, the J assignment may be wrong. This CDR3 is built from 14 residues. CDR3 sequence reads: CASSVKGPPYEQYF. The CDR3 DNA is TGTGCCAGCAGTGTGAAGGGGCCCCCGTACGAGCAGTACTTC.

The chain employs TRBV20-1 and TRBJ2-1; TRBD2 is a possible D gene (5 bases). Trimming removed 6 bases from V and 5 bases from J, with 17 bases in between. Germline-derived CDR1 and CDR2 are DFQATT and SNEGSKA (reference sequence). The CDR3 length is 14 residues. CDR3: CSAPREGLDNEQFF. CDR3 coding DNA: TGCAGTGCCCCGCGAGAGGGCCTAGACAATGAGCAGTTCTTC.

The CDR3 coding sequence is TGCAGTGCTAGTTATACTAGCGGGAGGGTCAAGAATGAGCAGTTCTTC. It is translated as CSASYTSGRVKNEQFF. The chain employs TRBV20-1 and TRBJ2-1, with 13 bases identical to TRBD2. Germline values: CDR1 DFQATT, CDR2 SNEGSKA (reference sequence). The CDR3 runs to 16 residues. J lost 7 bases, V lost 3 bases, and 9 bases had no gene match.

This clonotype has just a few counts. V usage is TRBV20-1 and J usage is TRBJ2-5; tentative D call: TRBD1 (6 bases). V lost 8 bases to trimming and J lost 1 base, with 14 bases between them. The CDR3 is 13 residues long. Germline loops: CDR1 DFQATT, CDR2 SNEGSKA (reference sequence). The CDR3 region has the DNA TGCAGTCGCCGAGGGGGAGTCCAAGAGACCCAGTACTTC. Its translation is CSRRGGVQETQYF.

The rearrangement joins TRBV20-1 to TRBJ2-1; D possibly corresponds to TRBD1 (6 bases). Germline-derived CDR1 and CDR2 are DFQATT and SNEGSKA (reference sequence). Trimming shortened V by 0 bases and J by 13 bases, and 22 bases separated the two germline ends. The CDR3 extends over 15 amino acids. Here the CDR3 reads CSARDPIGAGVVQFF. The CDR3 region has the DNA TGCAGTGCTAGAGATCCGATTGGGGCAGGGGTTGTTCAGTTCTTC.

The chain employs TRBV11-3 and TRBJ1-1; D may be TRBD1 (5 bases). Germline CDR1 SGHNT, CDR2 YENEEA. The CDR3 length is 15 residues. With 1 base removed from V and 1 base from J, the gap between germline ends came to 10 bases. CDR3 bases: TGTGCCAGCAGCTTAGGAGGACACGCGAACACTGAAGCTTTCTTT. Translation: CASSLGGHANTEAFF.

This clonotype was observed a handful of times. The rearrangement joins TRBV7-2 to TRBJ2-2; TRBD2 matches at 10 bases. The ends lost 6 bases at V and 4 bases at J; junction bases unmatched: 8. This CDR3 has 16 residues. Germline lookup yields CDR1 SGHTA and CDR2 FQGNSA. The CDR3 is CASRMTSGSITGELFF. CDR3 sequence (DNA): TGTGCCAGCAGGATGACTAGCGGGTCTATCACCGGGGAGCTGTTTTTT. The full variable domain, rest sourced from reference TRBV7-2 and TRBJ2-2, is GAGVSQSPSNKVTEKGKDVELRCDPISGHTALYWYRQSLGQGLEFLIYFQGNSAPDKSGLPSDRFSAERTGGSVSTLTIQRTQQEDSAVYLCASRMTSGSITGELFFGEGSRLTVL.

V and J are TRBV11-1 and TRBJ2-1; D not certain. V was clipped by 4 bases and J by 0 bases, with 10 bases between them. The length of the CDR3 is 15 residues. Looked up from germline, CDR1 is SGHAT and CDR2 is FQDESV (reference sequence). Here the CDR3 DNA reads TGTGCCAGCAGCTCCGATATGAGCTCCTACAATGAGCAGTTCTTC. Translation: CASSSDMSSYNEQFF.

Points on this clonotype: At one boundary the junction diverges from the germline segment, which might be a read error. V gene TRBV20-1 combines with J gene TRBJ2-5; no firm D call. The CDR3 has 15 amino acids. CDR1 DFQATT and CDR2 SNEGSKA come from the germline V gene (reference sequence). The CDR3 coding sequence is TGCAGTGCTAGAGATGCCGCGGCAGTTCAAGAGACCCAGAACTTC. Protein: CSARDAAAVQETQNF.

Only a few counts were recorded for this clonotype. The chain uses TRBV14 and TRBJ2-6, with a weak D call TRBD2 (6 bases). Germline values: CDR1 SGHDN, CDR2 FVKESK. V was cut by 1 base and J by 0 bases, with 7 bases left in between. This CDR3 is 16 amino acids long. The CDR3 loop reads CASSQASVSGANVLTF. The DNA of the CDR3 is TGTGCCAGCAGCCAAGCTAGCGTCTCTGGGGCCAACGTCCTGACTTTC.